The rows below give T cell receptor beta chains drawn from one sample of a study of cytomegalovirus exposure and HLA in healthy donors. Profiling relied on immunoSEQ multiplex PCR, and the TCRdb table lists in-frame clones only, not all of them. The data show approximately 160,000 clones, with about 76% seen just once and roughly 7.3% held by the top ten. Sample: PBMCs. These receptors came from a male donor in good health and CMV-seropositive. The CDR3 runs from the conserved cysteine through the conserved F or W. The D gene is left open where the match is weak. Some rows mark clone size as missing; the rest say once, few, many or name a class of expanded clone.

CDR3 DNA | CDR3 protein | V gene | clone size | J gene | D gene
TGTGCCAGCAGCCAAGATTCGGGTGACTATGGCTACACCTTC | CASSQDSGDYGYTF | TRBV4-2 | . | TRBJ1-2 | .
TGTGCCAGTAGTATAAGGAGAGGACAGGGGGCGAATTCACCCCTCCACTTT | CASSIRRGQGANSPLHF | TRBV19 | few | TRBJ1-6 | TRBD1
TGTGCCAGCAGATTGGGGACAGAGAATTCACCCCTCCACTTT | CASRLGTENSPLHF | TRBV28 | . | TRBJ1-6 | TRBD1
TGTGCCAGCAGTTACTCGAACAGGGACACAGATACGCAGTATTTT | CASSYSNRDTDTQYF | TRBV6-5 | . | TRBJ2-3 | .
TGTGCCAGCAGCTTTGAAGCGGGCACTGAAGCTTTCTTT | CASSFEAGTEAFF | TRBV7-3 | . | TRBJ1-1 | .
TGTGCCAGCAGCTCGGGGAGTACAGAGACCCAGTACTTC | CASSSGSTETQYF | TRBV7-3 | . | TRBJ2-5 | .
TGTGCCCAGTTGAGGGGGGGGTGGTACAATGAGCAGTTCTTC | CAQLRGGWYNEQFF | TRBV30 | . | TRBJ2-1 | .
TGTGCCAGCAGCTTGGGACAGGGGGTACCCGAACCTGAAGCTTTCTTT | CASSLGQGVPEPEAFF | TRBV13 | once | TRBJ1-1 | TRBD1
TGTGCCAGCAGCTCCCGAACAGGGACCGGGGAGCTGTTTTTT | CASSSRTGTGELFF | TRBV5-4 | . | TRBJ2-2 | .
TGTGCCACCAGTCCCGGGACAGGCTATGGCTACACCTTC | CATSPGTGYGYTF | TRBV19 | . | TRBJ1-2 | TRBD1
TGTGCCAGTAGTCTCGATGTCGGGACAGTTAGCAATCAGCCCCAGCATTTT | CASSLDVGTVSNQPQHF | TRBV19 | few | TRBJ1-5 | TRBD1
TGTGCCAGCAGCTTCAGCGGGGGGGAAGAGACCCAGTACTTC | CASSFSGGEETQYF | TRBV5-6 | . | TRBJ2-5 | TRBD2
TGTGCCAGCCAATATAATCCGGGACTAGCGGGTAGTGGGGTCTCCTACGAGCAGTACTTC | CASQYNPGLAGSGVSYEQYF | TRBV2 | . | TRBJ2-7 | TRBD2
TGTGCCTGGACCGGGACATCCTTTCAGGGGACTGAAGCTTTCTTT | CAWTGTSFQGTEAFF | TRBV30 | . | TRBJ1-1 | .
TGTGCCAGCAGCCACGGGAACAGGGGGCGATACAATGAGCAGTTCTTC | CASSHGNRGRYNEQFF | TRBV5-6 | . | TRBJ2-1 | TRBD1
TGTGCCAGCAGTTACACAGGGACCTACGAGCAGTACTTC | CASSYTGTYEQYF | TRBV6-5 | . | TRBJ2-7 | .
TGTGCCAGCCGCAGGACAACCGGATACACAGATACGCAGTATTTT | CASRRTTGYTDTQYF | TRBV6-1 | . | TRBJ2-3 | .
TGCAGCGTTGAACTGGGGCGCACCGGGGAGCTGTTTTTT | CSVELGRTGELFF | TRBV29-1 | . | TRBJ2-2 | .
TGTGCCAGCAGCCTTACATCTAGCGGTTCCAACAATGAGCAGTTCTTC | CASSLTSSGSNNEQFF | TRBV7-6 | . | TRBJ2-1 | TRBD2
TGTGCCAGTCGACAGGGGGTGATGAACACTGAAGCTTTCTTT | CASRQGVMNTEAFF | TRBV2 | . | TRBJ1-1 | TRBD1
TGTGCCAGCAGTTTCCTCCGGGGTGGAAACACCATATATTTT | CASSFLRGGNTIYF | TRBV7-2 | . | TRBJ1-3 | .
TGTGCCAGCAGCTTAGCGAACACAGACTATGGCTACACCTTC | CASSLANTDYGYTF | TRBV7-8 | . | TRBJ1-2 | .
TGTGCCAGCAGCCCGGGACTAGCGGGGGTAGATACGCAGTATTTT | CASSPGLAGVDTQYF | TRBV7-3 | . | TRBJ2-3 | TRBD2
TGTGCCAGCAGCTTGTTCCGCGGGGGGCGGGATACGCAGTATTTT | CASSLFRGGRDTQYF | TRBV5-4 | . | TRBJ2-3 | TRBD2
TGCGCCAGCAGCTTGGAGCTAGCGGGGCGCACAGATACGCAGTATTTT | CASSLELAGRTDTQYF | TRBV5-1 | . | TRBJ2-3 | TRBD2
TGTGCCAGTAGAGATTCCGGGACTGAGTTGGTCTATGGCTACACCTTC | CASRDSGTELVYGYTF | TRBV19 | . | TRBJ1-2 | .
TGTGCCAGCAGCGTAGACCAGGGCTCAGGAAACACCATATATTTT | CASSVDQGSGNTIYF | TRBV9 | . | TRBJ1-3 | .
TGTGCCAGTAGTATAACGTTCCGGGACAGGGGTGAAGAAAAACTGTTTTTT | CASSITFRDRGEEKLFF | TRBV19 | . | TRBJ1-4 | TRBD1
TGCGCCAGCAGCTCGCGCGGAAGTCCCTATGGCTACACCTTC | CASSSRGSPYGYTF | TRBV5-1 | . | TRBJ1-2 | .
TGTGCCAGCAGCTCGGTACTGACTAGCGGGGGATACAATGAGCAGTTCTTC | CASSSVLTSGGYNEQFF | TRBV7-2 | . | TRBJ2-1 | TRBD2
TGTGCCAGCAGTGAGTCAGGGGGCGAGGACACCATATATTTT | CASSESGGEDTIYF | TRBV2 | . | TRBJ1-3 | TRBD1
TGTGCCAGCTCCCAAGTAGGAGGATATAGCAATCAGCCCCAGCATTTT | CASSQVGGYSNQPQHF | TRBV18 | . | TRBJ1-5 | .
TGTGCCAGCAGCTCGCCGGCAGGGGGGCCGGGAGAGACCCAGTACTTC | CASSSPAGGPGETQYF | TRBV7-9 | . | TRBJ2-5 | .
TGTGCCTGGAGTATTAGCGGGGTCTCCTACAATGAGCAGTTCTTC | CAWSISGVSYNEQFF | TRBV30 | . | TRBJ2-1 | TRBD2
TGTGCCAGCACCTTGGCATACGAGCAGTACTTC | CASTLAYEQYF | TRBV2 | . | TRBJ2-7 | .
TGTGCCAGCAGCTTCGCTCAGTTCTATAATTCACCCCTCCACTTT | CASSFAQFYNSPLHF | TRBV11-2 | . | TRBJ1-6 | .
TGTGCCACCAGCAGAGAGGGGCGAATCTCTGGAAACACCATATATTTT | CATSREGRISGNTIYF | TRBV15 | once | TRBJ1-3 | .
TGCAGCGTTGAAGTAAGGGGGCCTGAAGCTTTCTTT | CSVEVRGPEAFF | TRBV29-1 | . | TRBJ1-1 | TRBD1
TGCGCCAGCAGCCAAGGGACAGGGGGATATCAGCCCCAGCATTTT | CASSQGTGGYQPQHF | TRBV4-1 | . | TRBJ1-5 | TRBD1
TGTGCCATCAGTGCCTATTCGGGACAGGGCGGAGATGAGCAGTTCTTC | CAISAYSGQGGDEQFF | TRBV10-3 | . | TRBJ2-1 | TRBD1
TGTGCCAGTAGTATCCTGGGGGGGGTAAAGAACACTGAAGCTTTCTTT | CASSILGGVKNTEAFF | TRBV19 | . | TRBJ1-1 | .
TGTGCCAGCAGCTTAAAGGGAGGGGGGACAGGGACCCACGAGCAGTACTTC | CASSLKGGGTGTHEQYF | TRBV7-3 | . | TRBJ2-7 | TRBD1
TGTGCCAGCAGCTTCGAAGCGGGGGAGGCAGATACGCAGTATTTT | CASSFEAGEADTQYF | TRBV11-3 | . | TRBJ2-3 | TRBD2
TGTGCCAGCAGTGAAGGCGGGGGATACAATGAGCAGTTCTTC | CASSEGGGYNEQFF | TRBV6-1 | . | TRBJ2-1 | TRBD2
TGTGCCAGCAGCTTAGCGAGCGGGGGTTTAGATACGCAGTATTTT | CASSLASGGLDTQYF | TRBV11-2 | once | TRBJ2-3 | TRBD2
TGTGCCTGGAGTGGACAGGCTAATGAAAAACTGTTTTTT | CAWSGQANEKLFF | TRBV30 | . | TRBJ1-4 | .
TGTGCCAGCAGCCCCCCTGGTCCGCGGGTGAATTCACCCCTCCACTTT | CASSPPGPRVNSPLHF | TRBV7-9 | . | TRBJ1-6 | .
TGTGCCAGCAGCCAATCTGGAGTAGAGATCAAGAGACCCCTCCACTTT | CASSQSGVEIKRPLHF | TRBV11-2 | . | TRBJ1-6 | .
TGCGCCAGCAGCCAAGCGTTCTTGGCAGATGATACGCAGTATTTT | CASSQAFLADDTQYF | TRBV4-1 | . | TRBJ2-3 | .
TGCGCCAGCAGCCAATATACATCGGGACTAGCCTACAATGAGCAGTTCTTC | CASSQYTSGLAYNEQFF | TRBV4-1 | . | TRBJ2-1 | TRBD2
TGTGCCTGGAGAAGCGGGCCCTATCAGCCCCAGCATTTT | CAWRSGPYQPQHF | TRBV30 | . | TRBJ1-5 | .
TGTGCTAGCAGCTTAGCGGGAGGCGGGGAGCTGTTTTTT | CASSLAGGGELFF | TRBV7-7 | few | TRBJ2-2 | TRBD2
TGCGCGATGGGGGGTAATTCACCCCTCCACTTT | CAMGGNSPLHF | TRBV5-1 | few | TRBJ1-6 | .
TGTGCCAGCCAAAACCCTGACAGGGGGCATGATCAGCCCCAGCATTTT | CASQNPDRGHDQPQHF | TRBV2 | . | TRBJ1-5 | TRBD1
TGCGCCAGCAGCCCGACAGGGAATGATGAGGTTCATGGCTACACCTTC | CASSPTGNDEVHGYTF | TRBV5-1 | . | TRBJ1-2 | TRBD1
TGTGCCAGCAGTTACCCCGGGACAGGGGATCAGCCCCAGCATTTT | CASSYPGTGDQPQHF | TRBV6-5 | . | TRBJ1-5 | TRBD1
TGTGCCTGGAGTGAGGACAGGGGTCAGCCCCAGCATTTT | CAWSEDRGQPQHF | TRBV30 | few | TRBJ1-5 | TRBD1